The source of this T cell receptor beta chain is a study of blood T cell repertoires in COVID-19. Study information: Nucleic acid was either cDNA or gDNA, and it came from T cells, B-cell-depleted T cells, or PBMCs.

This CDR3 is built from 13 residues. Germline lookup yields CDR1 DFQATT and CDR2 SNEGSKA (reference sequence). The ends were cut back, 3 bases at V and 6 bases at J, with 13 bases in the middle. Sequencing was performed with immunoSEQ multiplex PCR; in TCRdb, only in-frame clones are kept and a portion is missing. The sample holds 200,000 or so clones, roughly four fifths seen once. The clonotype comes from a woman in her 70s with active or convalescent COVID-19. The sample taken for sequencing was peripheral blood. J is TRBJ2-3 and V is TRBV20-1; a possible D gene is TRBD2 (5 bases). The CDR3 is CSASRFSEDTQYF. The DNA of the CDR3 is TGCAGTGCTAGTCGCTTTAGCGAGGATACGCAGTATTTT.